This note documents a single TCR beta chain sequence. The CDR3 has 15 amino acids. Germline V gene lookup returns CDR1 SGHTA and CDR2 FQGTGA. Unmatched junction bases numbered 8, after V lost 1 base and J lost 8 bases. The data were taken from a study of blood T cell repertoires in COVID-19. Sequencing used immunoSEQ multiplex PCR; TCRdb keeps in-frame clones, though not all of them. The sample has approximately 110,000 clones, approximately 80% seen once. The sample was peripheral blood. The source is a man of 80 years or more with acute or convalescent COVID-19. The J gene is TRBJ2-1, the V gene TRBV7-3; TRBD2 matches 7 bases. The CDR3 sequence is CASSLRSAGNDEQFF. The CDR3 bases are TGTGCCAGCAGCTTAAGGTCAGCGGGAAACGATGAGCAGTTCTTC. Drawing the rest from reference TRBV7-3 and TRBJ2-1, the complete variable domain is GAGVSQTPSNKVTEKGKYVELRCDPISGHTALYWYRQSLGQGPEFLIYFQGTGAADDSGLPNDRFFAVRPEGSVSTLKIQRTERGDSAVYLCASSLRSAGNDEQFFGPGTRLTVL.